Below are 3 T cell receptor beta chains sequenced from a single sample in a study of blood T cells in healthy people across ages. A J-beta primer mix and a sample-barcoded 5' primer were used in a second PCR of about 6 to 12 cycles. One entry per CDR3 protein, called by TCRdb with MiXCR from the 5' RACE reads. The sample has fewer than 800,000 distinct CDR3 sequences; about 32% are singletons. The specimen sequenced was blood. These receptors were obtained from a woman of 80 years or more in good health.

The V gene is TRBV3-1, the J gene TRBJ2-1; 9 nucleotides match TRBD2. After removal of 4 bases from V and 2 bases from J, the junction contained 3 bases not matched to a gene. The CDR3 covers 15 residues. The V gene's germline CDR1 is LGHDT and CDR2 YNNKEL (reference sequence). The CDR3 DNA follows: TGTGCCAGCAGCCTCGGCGGGAGGGCCTACAATGAGCAGTTCTTC. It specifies CASSLGGRAYNEQFF.

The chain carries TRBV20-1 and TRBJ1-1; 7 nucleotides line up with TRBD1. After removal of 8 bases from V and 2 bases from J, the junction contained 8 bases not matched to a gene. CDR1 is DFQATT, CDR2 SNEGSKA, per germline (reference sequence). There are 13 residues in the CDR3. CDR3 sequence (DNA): TGCAGTTCCCCGGGACAGCCAAACACTGAAGCTTTCTTT. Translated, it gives CSSPGQPNTEAFF.

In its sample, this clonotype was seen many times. The DNA for the CDR3 is TGTGCCAGCTCTCGACAGGGGATCCCGAAATACAATGAGCAGTTCTTC. Translation: CASSRQGIPKYNEQFF. This chain uses TRBV5-5 with TRBJ2-1; 8 bases map to TRBD1. CDR3 size: 16 residues. CDR1 is SGHKS and CDR2 is YYEKEE in the germline V gene (reference sequence). J lost 4 bases, V lost 7 bases, and 13 bases had no gene match.